This T cell receptor beta chain derives from a study of CD8 T cells in Susac syndrome (dated by TCRdb to the late 2010s). The study in broad terms: Whether CD8+ T cell activation and differentiation in Susac syndrome was antigen driven was tested using repertoire sequencing. On the study overall, not on this receptor specifically: The study acknowledged that relatively few individuals were included in the TCR sequencing and HLA analysis.

Peripheral blood CD8+ and CD4+ T cells from healthy donors, Susac syndrome patients and multiple sclerosis patients were profiled by high-throughput TCR beta sequencing. The multiple sclerosis controls were treatment-naive patients who had stable or active relapsing-remitting disease and met the revised McDonald criteria. Bulk CD8+ and CD4+ T cells were purified by magnetic negative isolation, while CD8+ TEMRA cells were enriched using FACS. Blood was collected in EDTA tubes and processed within 24 hours, with PBMCs isolated through density gradient centrifugation. PBMCs intended for TCR sequencing were cryopreserved in liquid nitrogen and were subsequently thawed in a 37 degrees C water bath. Purity of sorted or isolated CD4+, CD8+ and CD8+ TEMRA cells was at least 90%. Comment on this clonotype: This receptor's antigen is unknown. One base away there is no much larger clone; base qualities are not given.

The CDR3 goes from the cysteine to the phenylalanine over 15 residues. The only DNA kept is the CDR3, 45 bases in frame from the first base. Based on the germline V gene, the CDR1 and CDR2 sequences are MNHNS and SASEGT. V is cut by 7 bases and J by 0 bases, and the space between the germline ends is 12 bases. RNA was extracted with the RNeasy kit and roughly 0.5 to 1 ug was reverse transcribed using random hexamers. TCR beta CDR3 regions were amplified with the immunoSEQ multiplex PCR assay covering 54 Vbeta and 13 Jbeta segments. PCR amplification bias was corrected using a synthetic template baseline for primer optimization and computational correction. The published analysis was carried out like this. Reads were annotated to V, D and J genes according to IMGT and were analyzed with immunoSEQ Analyzer, with only productive sequences retained. To calculate clonality, Shannon entropy was normalized by log2 of the number of productive unique sequences and then subtracted from one. For each patient and control, public and private clones were evaluated within the 100 most prevalent clones. Clones were defined as Susac-specific if absent from the healthy and MS cohorts, from roughly 1,100 published viral clones and from other ImmuneACCESS disease sequences. TCRdb reran the public reads through fastp at Q25 and MiXCR, keeping productive beta chains. Every CDR3 protein is listed once, alongside the most common genes and DNA of its rows. For this entry, the V and J calls and clone size follow TCRdb and not the study's own pipeline. Within this sample are 200,000 to 300,000 distinct CDR3 sequences, with about 94% of them counted one time only. The ten largest make up 0.065% to 0.075% of the sample.

Here the chain combines TRBV6-1 and TRBJ2-2, with no confident D gene call. This receptor was obtained from a human donor with multiple sclerosis. Sequenced material: CD4+ T cells from PBMCs. The CDR3 sequence is CASKIGQTNTGELFF. The sequenced DNA: TGTGCCAGCAAGATTGGCCAGACGAACACCGGGGAGCTGTTTTTT.